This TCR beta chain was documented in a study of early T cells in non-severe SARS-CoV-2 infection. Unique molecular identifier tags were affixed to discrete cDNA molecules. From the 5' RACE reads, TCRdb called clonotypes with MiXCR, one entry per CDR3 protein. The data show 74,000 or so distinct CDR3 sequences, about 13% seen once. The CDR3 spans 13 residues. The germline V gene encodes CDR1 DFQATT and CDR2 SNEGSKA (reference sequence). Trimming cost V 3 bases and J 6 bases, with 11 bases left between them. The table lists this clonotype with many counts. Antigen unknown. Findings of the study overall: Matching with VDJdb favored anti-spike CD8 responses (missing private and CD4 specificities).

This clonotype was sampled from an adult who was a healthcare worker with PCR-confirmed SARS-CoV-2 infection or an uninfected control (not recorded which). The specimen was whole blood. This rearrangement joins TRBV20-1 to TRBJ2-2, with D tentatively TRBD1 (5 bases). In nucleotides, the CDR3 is TGCAGTGCTAGGCGAAGGGGTGCCGGGGAGCTGTTTTTT. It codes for CSARRRGAGELFF.